This T cell receptor beta chain was identified during a study of T cells in Graves' hyperthyroidism and ophthalmopathy. Across the whole study: Peripheral blood was obtained at initial diagnosis, preceding any treatment.

Those with hyperthyroidism were 18 to 65 years old, newly diagnosed, and ill for under 2 months. Study outcomes and limitations: Ophthalmopathy was model-predicted a median 6.5 months pre-onset. Most thyroid clonotypes with frequency above 0.001 were detected in blood.

The CDR3 covers 12 residues. Germline loops: CDR1 SGHTS, CDR2 YDEGEE. Deletions cut 5 bases from V and 7 bases from J, with 10 bases between. Amplified TCR beta CDR3 regions derived from RNA transcripts. TCR CDR3 regions were first amplified by RT-PCR with HTBI primers. TCRdb fed the multiplex PCR reads into MiXCR, producing one record per CDR3 protein. Altogether fewer than 450,000 distinct CDR3 sequences are present, about 15% being singletons, with the ten largest covering almost 35%. To note about this clonotype: The antigen is unknown.

The chain uses TRBV5-8 and TRBJ2-1; tentative D call: TRBD1 (6 bases). Sequenced: blood. The source is a woman aged 30 to 39 with Graves' hyperthyroidism that later progressed to Graves' ophthalmopathy. The CDR3 region has the DNA TGTGCCAGCAGGCAGACAGGAAATGAGCAGTTCTTC. Residues: CASRQTGNEQFF.